This entry concerns a single T cell receptor beta chain. The antigen is undetermined. This specimen belongs to a study of CD8+ T cells in alopecia areata. Treatment noted: oral pan-JAK inhibitor, 5-10 mg twice daily. Study-level points and caveats: Among the cells sequenced in scalp samples are also the resident alphabeta T cells of normal skin.

V was trimmed by 6 bases and J by 5 bases, leaving 17 bases between them. This CDR3 spans 13 amino acids. Per germline, CDR1 SQVTM and CDR2 ANQGSEA. TCR sequencing used cDNA made by reverse transcription of extracted RNA. Profiled with immunoSEQ multiplex PCR; TCRdb holds only in-frame clones, not every one. The repertoire holds 100,000 to 150,000 clones, with approximately 60% as singletons. Sample: CD4+ T cells sorted from blood, taken at week 4, from a patient treated with tofacitinib. The chain links TRBV29-1 to TRBJ2-7; D possibly corresponds to TRBD2 (7 bases). This clonotype was obtained from a human donor with alopecia areata. CDR3 loop: CSVGPAGDNEQYF. In DNA form, the CDR3 reads TGCAGCGTGGGACCGGCGGGGGACAACGAGCAGTACTTC.